This T cell receptor beta chain originates from a study of shared clonotypes between healthy human individuals. Study-level background: Each donor's CD4 naive and CD4 memory cells filled three plates apiece, CD8 naive two, and CD8 memory one.

The repertoire was sequenced with immunoSEQ multiplex PCR; TCRdb's copy has only in-frame clones and lacks some. The sample lists 85,000 to 100,000 clones; 60% to 75% were seen once. Looked up from germline, CDR1 is LNHDA and CDR2 is SQIVND (reference sequence). Deletions cut 3 bases from V and 5 bases from J, with 20 bases between. The CDR3 contains 16 residues. The sample consisted of memory CD8+ T cells sorted from blood. Stated subset: CD45RO+ cells pooled with CCR7-negative TemRA cells. The source is a young man in good health. The gene calls are TRBV19 and TRBJ2-7; D tentatively fits TRBD1 or TRBD2 (5 bases each). CDR3 in DNA: TGTGCCAGTAGTATCTCCTTCGGGGCGAGGGGCAACGAGCAGTACTTC. This sequence encodes CASSISFGARGNEQYF.